This T cell receptor (beta chain) is drawn from a study of shared clonotypes between healthy human individuals. Study results and limitations: Naive subsets, compared against memory subsets, generally had larger estimated richness values.

As handled by the study authors: Junction-only immunoSEQ sequences carried no quality scores, so filtering differed. Sequenced by immunoSEQ multiplex PCR; TCRdb stores in-frame clones only, minus some. From that table come the V and J calls and clone size; the DNA was used to work out D and trimming. Among 1.5 million to 2.5 million clones listed, approximately 94% were seen once. This CDR3 region has 13 residues. V was pared by 0 bases and J by 7 bases, with 8 bases between. Germline assignment: CDR1 SGHDT and CDR2 YYEEEE. CD8 cells classed as naive were CD45RO-negative and positively selected for CCR7, excluding terminally differentiated effector memory CD45RA+ cells. Donation came from healthy HIV-negative adults that had no recent acute infections or vaccinations. Turning to this clone: As yet, its antigen is unknown.

The chain combines TRBV5-6 with TRBJ2-1; possibly TRBD1 for D (5 bases). This clonotype was sampled from a man between 18 and 35 years old in good health. Sequenced: naive CD8+ T cells sorted from blood. Written as DNA, the CDR3 is TGTGCCAGCAGCTTGGGACAGCCTAATGAGCAGTTCTTC. Protein product: CASSLGQPNEQFF.